This entry features one T cell receptor (beta chain) sequence. This record belongs to a study of control samples from healthy donors and cancer patients. Assay: immunoSEQ multiplex PCR; the TCRdb copy retains only in-frame clones and omits some. The table lists around 100,000 clones, roughly 92% of them singletons. V was cut by 1 base and J by 1 base, with 7 bases left in between. Per germline, CDR1 MDHEN and CDR2 SYDVKM. The CDR3 runs to 14 residues. The sequence was obtained from a human donor in good health. The donor label of this sample is uncertain. This chain uses TRBV28 with TRBJ1-1, with D perhaps TRBD1 (5 bases). The material sequenced was blood. The chain's CDR3 is CASSLSGANTEAFF. The CDR3 DNA is TGTGCCAGCAGTTTATCTGGGGCGAACACTGAAGCTTTCTTT.